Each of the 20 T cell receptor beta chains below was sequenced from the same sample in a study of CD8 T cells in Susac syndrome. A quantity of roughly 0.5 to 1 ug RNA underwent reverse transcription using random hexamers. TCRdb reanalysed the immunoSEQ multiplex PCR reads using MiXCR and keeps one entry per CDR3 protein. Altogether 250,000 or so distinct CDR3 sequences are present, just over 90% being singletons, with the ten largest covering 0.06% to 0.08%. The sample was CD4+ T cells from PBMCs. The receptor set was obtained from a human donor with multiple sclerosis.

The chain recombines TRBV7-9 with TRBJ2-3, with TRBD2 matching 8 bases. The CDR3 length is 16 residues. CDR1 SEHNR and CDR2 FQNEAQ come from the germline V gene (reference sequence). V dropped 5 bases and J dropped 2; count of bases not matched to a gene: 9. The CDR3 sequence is CASSQPTGGLTDTQYF. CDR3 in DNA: TGTGCCAGCAGCCAGCCCACGGGGGGGCTCACAGATACGCAGTATTTT.

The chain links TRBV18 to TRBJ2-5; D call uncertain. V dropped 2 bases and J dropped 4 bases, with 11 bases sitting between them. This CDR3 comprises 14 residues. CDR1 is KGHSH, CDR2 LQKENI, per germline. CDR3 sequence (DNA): TGTGCCAGCTCACCAAGAACGGGTCCAGAGACCCAGTACTTC. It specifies CASSPRTGPETQYF.

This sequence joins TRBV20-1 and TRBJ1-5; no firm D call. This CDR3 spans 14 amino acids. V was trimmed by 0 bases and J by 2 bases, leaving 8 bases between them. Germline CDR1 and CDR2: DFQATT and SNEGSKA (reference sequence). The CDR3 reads CSAREQLGNQPQHF. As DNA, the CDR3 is TGCAGTGCTAGAGAGCAGCTGGGCAATCAGCCCCAGCATTTT.

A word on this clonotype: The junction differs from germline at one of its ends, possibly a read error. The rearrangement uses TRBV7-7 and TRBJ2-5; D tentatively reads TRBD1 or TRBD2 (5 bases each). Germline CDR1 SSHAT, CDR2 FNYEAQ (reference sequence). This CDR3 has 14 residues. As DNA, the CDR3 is TGTGCTAGCAGCCCGCAGGGAGATACGGAGACCCAGTACTTC. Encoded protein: CASSPQGDTETQYF.

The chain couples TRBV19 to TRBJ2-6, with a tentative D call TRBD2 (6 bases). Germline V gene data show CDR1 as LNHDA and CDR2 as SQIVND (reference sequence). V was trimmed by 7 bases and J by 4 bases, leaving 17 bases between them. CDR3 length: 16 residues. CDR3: CASTLSAGSGANVLTF. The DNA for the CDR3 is TGTGCCAGTACCCTCTCCGCGGGATCCGGGGCCAACGTCCTGACTTTC.

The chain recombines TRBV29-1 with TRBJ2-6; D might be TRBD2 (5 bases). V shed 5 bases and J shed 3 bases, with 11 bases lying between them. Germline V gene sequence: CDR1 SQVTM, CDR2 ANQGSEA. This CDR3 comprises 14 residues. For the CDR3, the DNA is TGCAGCGTTCGGCTGGCGGGTGGGGCCAACGTCCTGACTTTC. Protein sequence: CSVRLAGGANVLTF.

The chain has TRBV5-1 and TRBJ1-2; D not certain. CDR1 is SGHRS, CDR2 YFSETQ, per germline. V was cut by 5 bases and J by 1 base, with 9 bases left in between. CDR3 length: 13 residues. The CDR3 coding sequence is TGCGCCAGCAGGCAGATCTTTAACTATGGCTACACCTTC. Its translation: CASRQIFNYGYTF.

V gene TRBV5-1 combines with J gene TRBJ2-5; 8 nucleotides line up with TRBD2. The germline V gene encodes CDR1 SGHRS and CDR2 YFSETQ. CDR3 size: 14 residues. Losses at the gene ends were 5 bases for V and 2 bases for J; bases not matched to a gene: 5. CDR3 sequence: CASSTSGAQETQYF. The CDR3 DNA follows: TGCGCCAGCAGTACTAGCGGAGCACAAGAGACCCAGTACTTC.

The CDR3 spells CASSLGGGDTDTQYF. The DNA of the CDR3 is TGTGCCAGCAGCTTAGGCGGGGGCGACACAGATACGCAGTATTTT. The chain joins TRBV7-9 to TRBJ2-3, with D perhaps matching TRBD2 (7 bases). The ends were cut back, 1 base at V and 2 bases at J, with 10 bases in the middle. CDR1 is SEHNR and CDR2 is FQNEAQ in the germline V gene (reference sequence). The CDR3 is 15 residues long. The variable domain in full, completed from reference TRBV7-9 and TRBJ2-3, reads DTGVSQNPRHKITKRGQNVTFRCDPISEHNRLYWYRQTLGQGPEFLTYFQNEAQLEKSRLLSDRFSAERPKGSFSTLEIQRTEQGDSAMYLCASSLGGGDTDTQYFGPGTRLTVL.

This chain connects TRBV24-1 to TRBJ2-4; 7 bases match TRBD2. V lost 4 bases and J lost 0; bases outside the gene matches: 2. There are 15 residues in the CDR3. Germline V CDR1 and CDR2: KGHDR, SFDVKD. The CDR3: CATSDGGIAKNIQYF. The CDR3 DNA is TGTGCCACCAGTGACGGGGGGATAGCCAAAAACATTCAGTACTTC.

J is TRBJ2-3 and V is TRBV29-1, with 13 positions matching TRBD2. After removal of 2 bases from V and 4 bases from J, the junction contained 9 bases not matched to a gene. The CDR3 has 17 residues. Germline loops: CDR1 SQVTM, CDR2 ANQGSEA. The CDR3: CSVETGTSGAVADTQYF. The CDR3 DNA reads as TGCAGCGTTGAAACAGGGACTAGCGGGGCCGTGGCAGATACGCAGTATTTT.

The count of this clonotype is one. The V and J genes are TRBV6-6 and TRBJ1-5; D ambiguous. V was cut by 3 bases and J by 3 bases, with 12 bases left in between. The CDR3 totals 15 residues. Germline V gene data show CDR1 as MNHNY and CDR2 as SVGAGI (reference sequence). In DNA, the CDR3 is TGTGCCAGCAGTTATGGGTCAAGGAACAATCAGCCCCAGCATTTT. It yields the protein CASSYGSRNNQPQHF.

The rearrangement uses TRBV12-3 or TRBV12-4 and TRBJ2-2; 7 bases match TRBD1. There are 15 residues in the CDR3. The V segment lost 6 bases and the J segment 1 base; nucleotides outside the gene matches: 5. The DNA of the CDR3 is TGTGCCAGCAGCAACAGGGGCGTGAACACCGGGGAGCTGTTTTTT. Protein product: CASSNRGVNTGELFF.

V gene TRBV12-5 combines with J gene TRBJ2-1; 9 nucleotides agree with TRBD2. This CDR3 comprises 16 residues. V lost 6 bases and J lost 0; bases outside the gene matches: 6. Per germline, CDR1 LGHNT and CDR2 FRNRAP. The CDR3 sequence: CASGLDSGSSYNEQFF. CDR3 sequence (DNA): TGTGCTAGTGGCCTCGATAGCGGGAGCTCCTACAATGAGCAGTTCTTC.

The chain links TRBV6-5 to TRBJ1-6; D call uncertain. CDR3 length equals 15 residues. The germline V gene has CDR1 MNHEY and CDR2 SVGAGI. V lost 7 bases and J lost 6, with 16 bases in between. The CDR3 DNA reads TGTGCCAGCACCAAAACCCGGGGTAGTAATTCACCCCTCCACTTT. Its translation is CASTKTRGSNSPLHF.

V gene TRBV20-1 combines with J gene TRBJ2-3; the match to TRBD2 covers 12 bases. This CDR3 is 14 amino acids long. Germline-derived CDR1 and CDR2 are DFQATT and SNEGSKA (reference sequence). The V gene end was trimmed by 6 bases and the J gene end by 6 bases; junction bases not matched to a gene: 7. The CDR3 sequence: CSATAGTSGDTQYF. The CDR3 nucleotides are TGCAGTGCGACCGCCGGGACTAGCGGGGATACGCAGTATTTT.

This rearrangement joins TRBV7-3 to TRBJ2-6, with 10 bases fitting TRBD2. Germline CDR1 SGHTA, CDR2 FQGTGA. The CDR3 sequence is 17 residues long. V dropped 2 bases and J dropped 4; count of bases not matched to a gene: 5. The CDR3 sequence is CASSLLGLASGANVLTF. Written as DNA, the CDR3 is TGTGCCAGCAGCTTACTGGGACTAGCGTCCGGGGCCAACGTCCTGACTTTC.

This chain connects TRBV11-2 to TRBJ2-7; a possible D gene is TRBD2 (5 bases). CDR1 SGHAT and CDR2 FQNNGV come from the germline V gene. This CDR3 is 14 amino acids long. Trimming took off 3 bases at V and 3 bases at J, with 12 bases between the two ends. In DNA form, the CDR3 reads TGTGCCAGCAGCTTTGCCAGTCGGGGCTACGAGCAGTACTTC. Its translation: CASSFASRGYEQYF.

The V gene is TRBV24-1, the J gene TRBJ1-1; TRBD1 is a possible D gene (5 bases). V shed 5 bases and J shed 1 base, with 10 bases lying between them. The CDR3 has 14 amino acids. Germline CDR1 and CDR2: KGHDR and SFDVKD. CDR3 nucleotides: TGTGCCACCAGTGCTTCAGGGAGGAACACTGAAGCTTTCTTT. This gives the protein CATSASGRNTEAFF.

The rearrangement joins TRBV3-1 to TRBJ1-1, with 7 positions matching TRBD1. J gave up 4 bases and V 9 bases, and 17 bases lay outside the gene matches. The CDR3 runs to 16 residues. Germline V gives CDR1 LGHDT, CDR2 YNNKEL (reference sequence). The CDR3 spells CASKRRQGVGGTEAFF. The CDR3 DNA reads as TGTGCCAGTAAAAGGAGGCAGGGGGTTGGAGGCACTGAAGCTTTCTTT.